Listed below are T cell receptor beta chains from one sample, sequenced in a study of T cell changes during pregnancy in multiple sclerosis. Only in-frame clones appear in the TCRdb table, and some are missing; sequencing was by immunoSEQ multiplex PCR. The data hold approximately 40,000 clones, with 90% to 95% observed a single time. Source: CD8+ T cells from peripheral blood mononuclear cells, taken in the third trimester of pregnancy. The receptor set was obtained from a female donor with multiple sclerosis, enrolled in a pregnancy study. The CDR3 runs from the conserved cysteine through the conserved F or W. The order of the fields is V gene, D gene, CDR3 length, J gene, CDR3 protein. The D gene is left open where the match is weak.

>TRBV2|TRBD1|15|TRBJ1-2
CASSERQQGSGGYTF
>TRBV7-3|TRBD1|18|TRBJ2-3
CASSPFAGQGFWRDTQYF
>TRBV7-9|TRBD1|17|TRBJ2-7
CASSRPRQGYFLYEQYF
>TRBV6-5|-|12|TRBJ2-7
CASSPPGYEQYF
>TRBV6-5|-|13|TRBJ2-1
CASSLGSTYEQFF
>TRBV6-5|TRBD1|16|TRBJ2-1
CASSYVGQVDYNEQFF
>TRBV4-2|TRBD2|16|TRBJ2-1
CASSQESGGAYNEQFF
>TRBV2|TRBD1|15|TRBJ2-5
CASSRQGAFEETQYF
>TRBV13|TRBD2|16|TRBJ2-5
CASSFGLAGAGGTQYF
>TRBV6-1|-|13|TRBJ1-3
CATSGDTGNTIYF
>TRBV9|TRBD2|13|TRBJ2-5
CASSVTSGETQYF
>TRBV6-1|TRBD1|17|TRBJ2-1
CASSGLRDRGYHNEQFF
>TRBV6-1|-|15|TRBJ2-5
CASFSVGGPQETQYF
>TRBV5-5|TRBD1|17|TRBJ2-7
CASSFFSGTDISYEQYF
>TRBV9|-|15|TRBJ2-3
CASSVGGASTDTQYF
>TRBV13|TRBD2|15|TRBJ2-4
CASSLGPRRGNIQYF
>TRBV29-1|-|12|TRBJ1-2
CSVSYRVYGYTF
>TRBV20-1|-|11|TRBJ2-1
CSANSENEQFF
>TRBV30|-|11|TRBJ1-1
CAWDGDFEAFF
>TRBV7-3|TRBD2|17|TRBJ2-3
CASSRGTSGGFTDTQYF
>TRBV5-4|TRBD1|14|TRBJ2-7
CASRVQGGPYEQYF
>TRBV5-6|TRBD2|15|TRBJ2-1
CASSLELAGDNEQFF
>TRBV5-1|TRBD1|16|TRBJ2-7
CASREGLGTGYYEQYF
>TRBV10-3|TRBD2|18|TRBJ2-5
CAISESLSSGASQETQYF
>TRBV5-1|-|14|TRBJ2-2
CASSLGQNTGELFF
>TRBV4-1|TRBD1|16|TRBJ2-7
CASSQQGARDFYEQYF
>TRBV6-1|TRBD2|17|TRBJ2-3
CASSGGLAGTSTDTQYF
>TRBV5-6|TRBD2|16|TRBJ2-1
CASEIGGGGPYIGQFF
>TRBV14|-|14|TRBJ2-1
CASSQTGTVDEQFF
>TRBV4-2|TRBD2|16|TRBJ2-1
CASSQEQRGAYNEQFF
>TRBV9|-|17|TRBJ2-1
CASGLNVARSSYNEQFF
>TRBV5-6|-|11|TRBJ2-7
CASSLAGEQYF
>TRBV7-9|TRBD2|16|TRBJ2-3
CASSTLAGGHTDTQYF
>TRBV6-4|-|11|TRBJ1-6
CASSENFSLHF
>TRBV7-9|TRBD1|18|TRBJ2-1
CTSSSLDRHLTSDNEQFF